A single sample is the source of the 13 T cell receptor beta chains below, sequenced in a study of a mutant IDH1 vaccine in newly diagnosed glioma. These receptors lack a known antigen. TCRdb keeps only in-frame clones here, not all; method: immunoSEQ multiplex PCR. The table shows some 40,000 clones, with 80% occurring only once. Time point here: week 11, during vaccination. Vaccinated patients received 300 ug of mutant IDH1 20-mer peptide per dose, with topical imiquimod. The specimen comprised peripheral blood mononuclear cells (PBMCs), sampled from a glioma patient whose treatment included an IDH1 peptide vaccine. These receptor sequences come from a woman in her twenties or thirties with glioma. Some clones in this sample may be carry-over from other donors' samples.

This rearrangement joins TRBV27 to TRBJ2-3; a weak D match, TRBD2 (6 bases). The CDR3 loop spans 12 amino acids. The V gene lost 8 bases and the J gene lost 4 bases, with 10 bases spanning the gap. Per germline, CDR1 MNHEY and CDR2 SMNVEV (reference sequence). CDR3 sequence reads: CASGGYADTQYF. The CDR3 DNA reads as TGTGCCAGCGGAGGGTACGCAGATACGCAGTATTTT.

J is TRBJ1-2 and V is TRBV6-6; 9 bases align to TRBD1. The CDR3 totals 13 residues. Looked up from germline, CDR1 is MNHNY and CDR2 is SVGAGI (reference sequence). The junction had 8 bases not matched to a gene; V was cut back by 8 bases and J by 7 bases. The CDR3 is CASQDRGTGGYTF. CDR3 DNA sequence: TGTGCCAGCCAGGACAGGGGCACGGGTGGCTACACCTTC.

The rearrangement uses TRBV27 and TRBJ1-5; TRBD1 agrees at 7 bases. This CDR3 spans 14 amino acids. The V and J ends lost 5 bases and 3 bases, in that order; junction bases with no gene match: 4. CDR1 is MNHEY and CDR2 is SMNVEV in the germline V gene (reference sequence). This CDR3 reads CASSPGQVNQPQHF. The DNA of the CDR3 is TGTGCCAGCAGTCCCGGACAGGTCAATCAGCCCCAGCATTTT.

The CDR3 region is CATLAGESTDTQYF. Written as DNA, the CDR3 is TGTGCCACCCTAGCGGGAGAGAGCACAGATACGCAGTATTTT. This chain uses TRBV10-3 with TRBJ2-3; 10 bases map to TRBD2. CDR1 and CDR2 from the germline V gene are ENHRY and SYGVKD. The CDR3 runs to 14 residues. With 10 bases clipped from V and 0 bases from J, the junction kept 4 bases outside the gene matches.

This sequence joins TRBV6-5 and TRBJ1-4, with D hard to call. The CDR3 is made up of 14 amino acids. The V end lost 2 bases, the J end lost 11 bases, and 15 bases lay between the germline ends. The germline V gene encodes CDR1 MNHEY and CDR2 SVGAGI. The CDR3 region has the DNA TGTGCCAGCAGTTACGCTCGGGCGGGAGGGAAACTGTTTTTT. It specifies CASSYARAGGKLFF.

By share of the sample, this clone is medium-sized. V usage is TRBV4-1 and J usage is TRBJ1-1; 10 bases agree with TRBD1. In germline, CDR1 is MGHRA, CDR2 YSYEKL. J lost 3 bases, V lost 6 bases, and 16 bases had no gene match. The CDR3 extends over 18 amino acids. The CDR3 region has the DNA TGCGCCAGCAGTCGTATTGACTCGACAGGGGGCTCCCACACTGAAGCTTTCTTT. Translation gives CASSRIDSTGGSHTEAFF.

The CDR3 DNA reads as TGTGCCAGCAGTCAGACGGACTATGGCTACACCTTC. Protein: CASSQTDYGYTF. The chain couples TRBV11-3 to TRBJ1-2; no reliable D call. Germline V gene data show CDR1 as SGHNT and CDR2 as YENEEA. The ends were cut back, 6 bases at V and 3 bases at J, with 8 bases in the middle. The CDR3 is 12 residues long.

The chain has TRBV30 and TRBJ2-1, with a possible D match to TRBD1 (6 bases). Between the trimmed V and J ends, which lost 0 bases and 6 bases, there was a span of 21 bases. Germline V gives CDR1 GTSNPN, CDR2 SVGIG (reference sequence). The CDR3 is 17 residues long. The CDR3 DNA follows: TGTGCCTGGAGTGTACGTTTCCCCGGACAGCTGCTCAATGAGCAGTTCTTC. Amino acids: CAWSVRFPGQLLNEQFF. Based on the CDR3 plus reference TRBV30 and TRBJ2-1, the full variable domain is SQTIHQWPATLVQPVGSPLSLECTVEGTSNPNLYWYRQAAGRGLQLLFYSVGIGQISSEVPQNLSASRPQDRQFILSSKKLLLSDSGFYLCAWSVRFPGQLLNEQFFGPGTRLTVL.

The chain's CDR3 is CASSEGGANYGYTF. CDR3 bases: TGTGCCAGCAGTGAAGGGGGAGCTAACTATGGCTACACCTTC. V is TRBV6-5 and J is TRBJ1-2; maybe TRBD1 (6 bases). The germline V gene encodes CDR1 MNHEY and CDR2 SVGAGI. V gave up 5 bases and J gave up 0 bases, with 10 bases separating them. CDR3 length: 14 residues.

The chain links TRBV27 to TRBJ2-6, with unresolved D. Trimming removed 7 bases from V and 4 bases from J, with 14 bases in between. The CDR3 extends over 15 amino acids. In germline, CDR1 is MNHEY, CDR2 SMNVEV (reference sequence). The DNA for the CDR3 is TGTGCCAGCACCCGCGGCGATCCGGGGGCCAACGTCCTGACTTTC. Encoded protein: CASTRGDPGANVLTF.

The table lists this clone with a count of one. J is TRBJ1-4 and V is TRBV7-2; D perhaps matches TRBD1 (6 bases). CDR1 is SGHTA, CDR2 FQGNSA, per germline. V dropped 1 base and J dropped 4 bases, with 13 bases sitting between them. There are 16 residues in the CDR3. Here the CDR3 reads CASSLGARGHNEKLFF. The DNA for the CDR3 is TGTGCCAGCAGCTTAGGGGCCAGGGGTCATAATGAAAAACTGTTTTTT.

The chain links TRBV15 to TRBJ1-1; the match to TRBD1 covers 7 bases. CDR3 length: 13 amino acids. Germline V lookup: CDR1 LNHNV, CDR2 YYDKDF (reference sequence). Trimming at V came to 5 bases and at J to 7 bases, leaving 7 bases not matched to a gene. The CDR3 region is CATSVTGVNEAFF. DNA of the CDR3: TGTGCCACCAGCGTCACAGGGGTAAATGAAGCTTTCTTT.

This clone was found once. V is TRBV20-1 and J is TRBJ1-2; D uncertain. Trimming pared 5 bases from V and 8 bases from J, leaving 6 bases between. The germline gives CDR1 DFQATT, CDR2 SNEGSKA (reference sequence). The CDR3 has 9 amino acids. In nucleotides, the CDR3 is TGCAGTGCTGTCATGGGCTACACCTTC. Its protein is CSAVMGYTF.